The following is a T cell receptor (beta chain) sequence with its context. Time point denoted: pre-treatment sample, taken before nivolumab and TIL therapy. The data are from a study of TIL therapy for anti-PD-1-resistant metastatic lung cancer. The immunoSEQ assay was v3. Some clones are missing from TCRdb's copy, which holds only in-frame ones; the method was immunoSEQ multiplex PCR. The table includes about 14,000 clones, roughly 88% detected once. The CDR3 loop spans 15 amino acids. The germline V gene has CDR1 MDHEN and CDR2 SYDVKM. Trimming removed 5 bases at V and 6 bases at J, with 19 bases between.

V is TRBV28 and J is TRBJ1-2, with a weak D call TRBD1 (5 bases). The TCR was taken from a person aged 25-85 years with non-small cell lung cancer. Sequencing was performed on blood, taken at baseline. This CDR3 reads CASSPYPVGPNGYTF. DNA for the CDR3: TGTGCCAGCAGTCCCTATCCAGTGGGGCCGAATGGCTACACCTTC.